The 24 T cell receptor beta chains given below trace back to one sample, sequenced in a study of T cells in tumors and immune-related adverse events. The data were produced by immunoSEQ multiplex PCR, yet TCRdb's version contains in-frame clones alone and is incomplete. Of several thousand clones in the sample, 90% to 95% were seen once. The source was lymph node tissue, collected from a patient treated with anti-PD-1 therapy. These receptors were collected from a female donor with metastatic renal cell carcinoma.

The chain employs TRBV5-4 and TRBJ2-5, with D perhaps matching TRBD1 or TRBD2 (5 bases each). The V and J ends lost 4 bases and 7 bases respectively, with 20 bases between them. The germline V gene encodes CDR1 SGHNT and CDR2 YYREEE (reference sequence). The CDR3 is made up of 15 amino acids. The CDR3 DNA sequence: TGTGCCAGCAGCCCGGAGGACACCAGGTCGGGGACCCAGTACTTC. Encoded protein: CASSPEDTRSGTQYF.

V and J are TRBV6-1 and TRBJ2-7, with D possibly TRBD1 on 6 matching bases. This CDR3 comprises 14 residues. CDR1 is MNHNS and CDR2 is SASEGT in the germline V gene. The V end was cut by 4 bases, the J end by 2 bases, with 12 bases between. CDR3 DNA: TGTGCCAGCAGTGCGCAGGGGCTCGCCTACGAGCAGTACTTC. Translating gives CASSAQGLAYEQYF.

The J gene is TRBJ1-5, the V gene TRBV2, with a possible D match to TRBD1 (6 bases). Germline V gene lookup returns CDR1 SNHLY and CDR2 FYNNEI. The CDR3 has 14 amino acids. The V gene lost 5 bases and the J gene lost 0 bases, with 8 bases spanning the gap. The CDR3 region is CASSWTDSNQPQHF. The CDR3 nucleotides are TGTGCCAGCAGTTGGACAGATAGCAATCAGCCCCAGCATTTT.

The rearrangement joins TRBV5-1 to TRBJ2-1; TRBD2 matches at 10 bases. After removal of 3 bases from V and 8 bases from J, the junction contained 8 bases not matched to a gene. CDR3 length equals 15 residues. The germline gives CDR1 SGHRS, CDR2 YFSETQ. CDR3 in amino acids: CASSSSGRAIDEQFF. The CDR3 nucleotides are TGCGCCAGCAGCTCCAGCGGGAGGGCCATCGATGAGCAGTTCTTC.

This chain's CDR3 is CASSSGQLIYGYTF. The DNA of the CDR3 is TGCGCCAGCAGCTCGGGACAGTTAATCTATGGCTACACCTTC. This chain uses TRBV5-1 with TRBJ1-2, with 7 nucleotides matching TRBD1. Germline V gene sequence: CDR1 SGHRS, CDR2 YFSETQ. The length of the CDR3 is 14 residues. Trimming cost V 3 bases and J 4 bases; bases outside gene matches: 6.

The chain recombines TRBV6-1 with TRBJ2-3; 13 bases map to TRBD2. Trimming at V came to 6 bases and at J to 6 bases, leaving 3 bases not matched to a gene. This CDR3 has 14 residues. Germline CDR1 reads MNHNS; CDR2 reads SASEGT. The CDR3 DNA is TGTGCCAGCAGACTAGCGGGGGGGATTGATACGCAGTATTTT. Protein: CASRLAGGIDTQYF.

This clone was detected only a few times. The chain links TRBV13 to TRBJ2-1; 11 nucleotides agree with TRBD2. The CDR3 has 15 residues. The germline gives CDR1 PRHDT, CDR2 FYEKMQ (reference sequence). Germline trimming cut 5 bases from V and 10 bases from J; bases unmatched to any gene: 10. The CDR3 loop reads CASSHPTSGGWEQFF. Here the CDR3 DNA reads TGTGCCAGCAGCCACCCAACTAGCGGGGGATGGGAGCAGTTCTTC.

The sample holds a few counts of this clone. This chain links TRBV12-5 with TRBJ2-1, with TRBD1 as a possible D gene (6 bases). This CDR3 region has 17 residues. V was shortened by 4 bases and J by 5 bases, with 21 bases between the two germline ends. Germline loops: CDR1 LGHNT, CDR2 FRNRAP. Here the CDR3 DNA reads TGTGCTAGTGGTTCACCGCGGACAGCCCTCCCGGACAATGAGCAGTTCTTC. It specifies CASGSPRTALPDNEQFF.

On this clone: An end of the junction differs from the germline gene, which may be a read error. The J gene is TRBJ1-1, the V gene TRBV7-9; D call uncertain. The CDR3 is 13 amino acids. Germline values: CDR1 SEHNR, CDR2 FQNEAQ (reference sequence). The CDR3 region is CTSSLAREDEAFF. The CDR3 bases are TGTACCAGCAGCTTAGCGAGAGAGGATGAAGCTTTCTTT.

The chain carries TRBV7-6 and TRBJ2-1; TRBD1 is a possible D gene (5 bases). This CDR3 has 13 amino acids. V lost 8 bases, J lost 0 bases, and 8 bases lay in between. Germline CDR1 is SGHVS and CDR2 is FNYEAQ. The CDR3 loop reads CASGASSYNEQFF. The CDR3 nucleotides are TGTGCCAGCGGGGCGAGCTCCTACAATGAGCAGTTCTTC.

The genes are TRBV5-1 and TRBJ1-1; no firm D call. CDR1 SGHRS and CDR2 YFSETQ come from the germline V gene. Trimming removed 0 bases at V and 1 base at J, with 7 bases between. This CDR3 has 14 residues. In DNA form, the CDR3 reads TGCGCCAGCAGCTTGGCACAGACGAACACTGAAGCTTTCTTT. Residues: CASSLAQTNTEAFF.

Only one count was recorded for this clone. The chain is built from TRBV4-1 and TRBJ1-1, with a weak D call TRBD1 (6 bases). Trimming cost V 3 bases and J 5 bases, with 16 bases left between them. The CDR3 is 15 residues long. The germline V gene has CDR1 MGHRA and CDR2 YSYEKL. For the CDR3, the DNA is TGCGCCAGCAGCCAGCCTACAGGGTGGGGAACTGAAGCTTTCTTT. It specifies CASSQPTGWGTEAFF.

The chain joins TRBV5-1 to TRBJ1-3; D gene uncertain. Germline CDR1 reads SGHRS; CDR2 reads YFSETQ. The CDR3 sequence is 15 residues long. V lost 0 bases and J 0 bases, leaving 7 bases between the germline ends. The CDR3 coding sequence is TGCGCCAGCAGCTTGGAGGGCCTCTCTGGAAACACCATATATTTT. Its translation: CASSLEGLSGNTIYF.

The chain joins TRBV11-2 to TRBJ2-1; no clear D gene. Germline CDR1 and CDR2: SGHAT and FQNNGV. The CDR3 is 15 residues long. V shed 6 bases and J shed 5 bases, with 17 bases lying between them. Written as DNA, the CDR3 is TGTGCCAGCAGTCGCTCTAGGGCCCTTGACAATGAGCAGTTCTTC. Residues: CASSRSRALDNEQFF.

J is TRBJ2-7 and V is TRBV7-9; a possible D gene is TRBD2 (6 bases). Germline V CDR1 and CDR2: SEHNR, FQNEAQ (reference sequence). CDR3 length equals 13 residues. Trimming cost V 5 bases and J 3 bases, with 11 bases left between them. The CDR3, as DNA: TGTGCCAGCAGCCCCTCCGGGGGCTACGAGCAGTACTTC. Translating gives CASSPSGGYEQYF.

The chain couples TRBV10-2 to TRBJ2-4; D is unclear. The CDR3 loop spans 13 amino acids. V was shortened by 6 bases and J by 5 bases, with 11 bases between the two germline ends. Looked up from germline, CDR1 is WSHSY and CDR2 is SAAADI. The CDR3 is CASRPPGENIQYF. CDR3 nucleotides: TGCGCCAGCAGGCCCCCTGGCGAAAACATTCAGTACTTC.

The rearrangement joins TRBV6-1 to TRBJ2-1; no clear D. The germline V and J ends were trimmed by 6 bases and 5 bases, with 14 bases remaining between them. CDR1 and CDR2 from the germline V gene are MNHNS and SASEGT. The CDR3 covers 14 residues. The CDR3 loop is CASSSLTFNNEQFF. The CDR3 DNA is TGTGCCAGCAGCTCCCTCACGTTTAACAATGAGCAGTTCTTC.

The chain links TRBV7-2 to TRBJ1-1; perhaps TRBD1 as D (6 bases). V was pared by 5 bases and J by 5 bases, with 15 bases between. CDR1 and CDR2 from the germline V gene are SGHTA and FQGNSA. CDR3 size: 14 residues. CDR3 sequence reads: CASSVRGIRTEAFF. The CDR3 coding sequence is TGTGCCAGCAGCGTCAGGGGAATAAGGACTGAAGCTTTCTTT.

A single count supports this clone. The chain couples TRBV28 to TRBJ1-3; 7 nucleotides match TRBD1. J lost 3 bases, V lost 5 bases, and 10 bases had no gene match. CDR3 length equals 16 residues. Looked up from germline, CDR1 is MDHEN and CDR2 is SYDVKM. Here the CDR3 DNA reads TGTGCCAGCAGTACCGGGACAGACGACCTTGGAAACACCATATATTTT. Protein sequence: CASSTGTDDLGNTIYF.

Concerning this clone: A junction end diverges from the germline sequence, so it may reflect a read error. The chain employs TRBV15 and TRBJ2-7; D remains ambiguous. This CDR3 is built from 11 residues. Looked up from germline, CDR1 is LNHNV and CDR2 is YYDKDF (reference sequence). The CDR3 spells CAISRRNEQYF. The CDR3 nucleotides are TGTGCCATCAGCCGGCGCAACGAGCAGTACTTC.

This clone occurred a few times. The chain carries TRBV23-1 and TRBJ2-2; tentative D call: TRBD1 (8 bases). TRBV23-1 qualifies as an ORF whose function is uncertain. CDR3 length: 17 amino acids. V was cut by 10 bases and J by 6 bases, with 27 bases left in between. CDR3: CATSITPDREGPGELFF. The CDR3 coding sequence is TGCGCCACCTCGATAACCCCGGACAGGGAGGGTCCCGGGGAGCTGTTTTTT.

This chain joins TRBV5-1 and TRBJ2-1; 11 bases are a match to TRBD1. The CDR3 length is 15 residues. Per the germline V gene, CDR1 is SGHRS and CDR2 is YFSETQ. Germline trimming cut 4 bases from V and 8 bases from J; bases unmatched to any gene: 8. CDR3 protein: CASSDGTGGRDEQFF. CDR3 coding DNA: TGCGCCAGCAGCGACGGGACAGGGGGTAGGGATGAGCAGTTCTTC.

The chain is built from TRBV18 and TRBJ2-1; D gene ambiguous. This CDR3 comprises 14 residues. V dropped 3 bases and J dropped 4 bases, with 10 bases sitting between them. Germline assignment: CDR1 KGHSH and CDR2 LQKENI. The CDR3 loop reads CASSPVAWYNEQFF. The CDR3 DNA sequence: TGTGCCAGCTCACCCGTGGCCTGGTACAATGAGCAGTTCTTC. The entire variable domain, with the rest obtained from reference TRBV18 and TRBJ2-1, is as follows: NAGVMQNPRHLVRRRGQEARLRCSPMKGHSHVYWYRQLPEEGLKFMVYLQKENIIDESGMPKERFSAEFPKEGPSILRIQQVVRGDSAAYFCASSPVAWYNEQFFGPGTRLTVL.

As to this clone: The same CDR3 arises from other DNA sequences in this sample as well. The chain links TRBV4-2 to TRBJ1-1; tentative D call: TRBD1 (5 bases). This CDR3 spans 16 amino acids. The V end was cut by 0 bases, the J end by 0 bases, with 11 bases between. CDR1 LGHNA and CDR2 YNFKEQ come from the germline V gene. CDR3 sequence reads: CASSQDGRGLNTEAFF. CDR3 bases: TGTGCCAGCAGCCAAGACGGTCGGGGACTGAACACTGAAGCTTTCTTT.